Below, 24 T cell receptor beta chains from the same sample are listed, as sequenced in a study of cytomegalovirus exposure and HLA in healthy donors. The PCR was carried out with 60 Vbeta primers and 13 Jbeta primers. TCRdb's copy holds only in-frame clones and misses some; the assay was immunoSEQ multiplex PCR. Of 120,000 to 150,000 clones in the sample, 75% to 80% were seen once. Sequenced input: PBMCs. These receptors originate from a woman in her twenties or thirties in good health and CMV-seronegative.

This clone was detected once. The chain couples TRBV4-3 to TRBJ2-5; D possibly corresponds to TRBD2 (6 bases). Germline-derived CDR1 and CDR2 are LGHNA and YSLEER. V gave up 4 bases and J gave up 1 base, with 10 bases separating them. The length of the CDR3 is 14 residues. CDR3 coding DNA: TGCGCCAGCAGCCCGGGCGGGGCCCAAGAGACCCAGTACTTC. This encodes CASSPGGAQETQYF.

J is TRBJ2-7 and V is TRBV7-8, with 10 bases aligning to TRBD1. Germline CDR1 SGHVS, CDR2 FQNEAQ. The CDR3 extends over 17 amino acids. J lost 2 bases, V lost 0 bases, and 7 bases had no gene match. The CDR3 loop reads CASSLAGDRGRPYEQYF. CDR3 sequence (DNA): TGTGCCAGCAGCTTAGCAGGTGACAGGGGGCGCCCCTACGAGCAGTACTTC. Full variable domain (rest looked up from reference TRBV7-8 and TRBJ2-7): GAGVSQSPRYKVAKRGQDVALRCDPISGHVSLFWYQQALGQGPEFLTYFQNEAQLDKSGLPSDRFFAERPEGSVSTLKIQRTQQEDSAVYLCASSLAGDRGRPYEQYFGPGTRLTVT.

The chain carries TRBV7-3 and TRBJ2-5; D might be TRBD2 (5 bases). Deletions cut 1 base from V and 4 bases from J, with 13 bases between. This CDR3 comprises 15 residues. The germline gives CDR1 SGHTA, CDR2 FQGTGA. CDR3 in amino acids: CASSLNEGSGETQYF. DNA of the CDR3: TGTGCCAGCAGCTTAAATGAGGGTAGTGGAGAGACCCAGTACTTC.

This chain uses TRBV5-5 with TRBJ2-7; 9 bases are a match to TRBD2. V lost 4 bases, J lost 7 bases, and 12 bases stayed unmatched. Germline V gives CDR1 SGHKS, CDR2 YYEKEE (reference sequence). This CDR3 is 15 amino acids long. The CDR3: CASSLGLARLREQYF. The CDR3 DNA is TGTGCCAGCAGCCTGGGACTAGCACGACTACGAGAGCAGTACTTC.

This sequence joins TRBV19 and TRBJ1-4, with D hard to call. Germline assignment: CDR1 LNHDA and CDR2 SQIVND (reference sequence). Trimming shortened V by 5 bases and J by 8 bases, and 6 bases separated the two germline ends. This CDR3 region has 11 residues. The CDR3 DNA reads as TGTGCCAGTAGTTATTTCGAAAAACTGTTTTTT. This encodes CASSYFEKLFF.

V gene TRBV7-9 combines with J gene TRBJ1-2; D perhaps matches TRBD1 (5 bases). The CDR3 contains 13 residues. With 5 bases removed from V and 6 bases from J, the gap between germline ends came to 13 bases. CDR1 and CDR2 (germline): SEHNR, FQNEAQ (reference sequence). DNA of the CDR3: TGTGCCAGCAGCCTCGGGGGAGGCGATGGCTACACCTTC. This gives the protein CASSLGGGDGYTF.

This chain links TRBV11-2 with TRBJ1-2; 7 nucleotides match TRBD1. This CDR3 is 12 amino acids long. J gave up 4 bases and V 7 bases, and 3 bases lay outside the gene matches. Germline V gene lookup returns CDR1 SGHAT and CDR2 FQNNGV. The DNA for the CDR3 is TGTGCCAGCACGGACAGGTCCTATGGCTACACCTTC. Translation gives CASTDRSYGYTF.

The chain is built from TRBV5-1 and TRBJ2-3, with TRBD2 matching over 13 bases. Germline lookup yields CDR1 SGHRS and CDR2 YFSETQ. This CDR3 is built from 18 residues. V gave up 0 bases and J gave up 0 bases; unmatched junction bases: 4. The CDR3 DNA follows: TGCGCCAGCAGCTTGGTTACTAGCGGGGGGGCTAGCACAGATACGCAGTATTTT. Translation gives CASSLVTSGGASTDTQYF.

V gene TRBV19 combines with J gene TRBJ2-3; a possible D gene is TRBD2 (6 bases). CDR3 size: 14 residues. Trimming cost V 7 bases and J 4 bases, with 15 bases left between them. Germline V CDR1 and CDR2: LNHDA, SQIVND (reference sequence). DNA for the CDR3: TGTGCCAGTAAGTGGACCGGGGAGGCAGATACGCAGTATTTT. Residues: CASKWTGEADTQYF. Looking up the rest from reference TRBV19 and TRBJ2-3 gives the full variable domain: DGGITQSPKYLFRKEGQNVTLSCEQNLNHDAMYWYRQDPGQGLRLIYYSQIVNDFQKGDIAEGYSVSREKKESFPLTVTSAQKNPTAFYLCASKWTGEADTQYFGPGTRLTVL.

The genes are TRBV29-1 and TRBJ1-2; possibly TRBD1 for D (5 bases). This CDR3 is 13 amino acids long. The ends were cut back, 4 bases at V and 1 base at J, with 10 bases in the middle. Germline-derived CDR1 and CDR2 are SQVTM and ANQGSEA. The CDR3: CSVGGAGNYGYTF. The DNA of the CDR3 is TGCAGCGTTGGGGGCGCCGGTAACTATGGCTACACCTTC.

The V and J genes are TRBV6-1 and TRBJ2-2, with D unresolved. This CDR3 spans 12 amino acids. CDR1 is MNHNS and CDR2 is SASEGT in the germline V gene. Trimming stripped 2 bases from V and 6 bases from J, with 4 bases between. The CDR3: CASSETAGELFF. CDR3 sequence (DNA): TGTGCCAGCAGTGAAACGGCCGGGGAGCTGTTTTTT.

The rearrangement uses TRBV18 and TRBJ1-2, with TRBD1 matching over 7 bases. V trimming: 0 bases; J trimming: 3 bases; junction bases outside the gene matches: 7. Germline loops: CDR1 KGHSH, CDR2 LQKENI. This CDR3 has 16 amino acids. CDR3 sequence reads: CASSPPPQGEYYGYTF. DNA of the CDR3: TGTGCCAGCTCACCACCCCCTCAGGGGGAGTACTATGGCTACACCTTC.

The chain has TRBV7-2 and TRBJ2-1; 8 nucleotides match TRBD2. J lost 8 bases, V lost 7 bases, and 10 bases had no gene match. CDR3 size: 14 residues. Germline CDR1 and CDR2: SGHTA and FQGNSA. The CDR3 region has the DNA TGTGCCAGCAACTCTGGCGGGGGGTTTTATGAGCAGTTCTTC. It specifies CASNSGGGFYEQFF.

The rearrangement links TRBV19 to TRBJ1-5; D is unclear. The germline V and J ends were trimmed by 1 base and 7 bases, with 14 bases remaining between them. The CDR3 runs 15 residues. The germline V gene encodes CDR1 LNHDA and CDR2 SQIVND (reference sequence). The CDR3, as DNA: TGTGCCAGTAGTATAGTCGGCAGCGGGAGACAGCCCCAGCATTTT. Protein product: CASSIVGSGRQPQHF.

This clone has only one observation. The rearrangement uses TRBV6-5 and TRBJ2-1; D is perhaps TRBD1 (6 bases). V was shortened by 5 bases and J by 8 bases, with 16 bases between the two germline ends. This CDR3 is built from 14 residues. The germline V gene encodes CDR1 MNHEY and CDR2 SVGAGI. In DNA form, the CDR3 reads TGTGCCAGCAGTATCCGACAGGCCCAGGATGAGCAGTTCTTC. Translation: CASSIRQAQDEQFF.

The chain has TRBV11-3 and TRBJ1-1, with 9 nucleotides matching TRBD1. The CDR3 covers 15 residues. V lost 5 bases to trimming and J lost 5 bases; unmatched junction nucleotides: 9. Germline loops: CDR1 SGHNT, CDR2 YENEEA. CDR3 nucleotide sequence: TGTGCCAGCAGCGCTAACAGGGGGCTATCGACTGAAGCTTTCTTT. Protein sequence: CASSANRGLSTEAFF.

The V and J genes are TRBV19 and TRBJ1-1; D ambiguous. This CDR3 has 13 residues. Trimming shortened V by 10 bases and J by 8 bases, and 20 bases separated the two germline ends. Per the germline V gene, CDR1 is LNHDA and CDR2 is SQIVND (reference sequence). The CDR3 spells CATAWREGREAFF. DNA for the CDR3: TGTGCCACCGCCTGGAGGGAAGGAAGGGAAGCTTTCTTT.

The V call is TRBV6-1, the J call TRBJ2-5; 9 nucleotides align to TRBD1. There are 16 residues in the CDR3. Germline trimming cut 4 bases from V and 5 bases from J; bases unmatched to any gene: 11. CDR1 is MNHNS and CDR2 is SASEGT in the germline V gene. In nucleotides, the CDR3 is TGTGCCAGCAGTGGACCAGGACAGGGGATAGGTGAGACCCAGTACTTC. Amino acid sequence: CASSGPGQGIGETQYF.

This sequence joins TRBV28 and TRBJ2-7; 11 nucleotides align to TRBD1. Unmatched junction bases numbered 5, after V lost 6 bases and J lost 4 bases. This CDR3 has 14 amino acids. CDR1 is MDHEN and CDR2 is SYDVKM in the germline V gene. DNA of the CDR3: TGTGCCAGCAGCCCCGGGACAGGGGGTTACGAGCAGTACTTC. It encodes CASSPGTGGYEQYF.

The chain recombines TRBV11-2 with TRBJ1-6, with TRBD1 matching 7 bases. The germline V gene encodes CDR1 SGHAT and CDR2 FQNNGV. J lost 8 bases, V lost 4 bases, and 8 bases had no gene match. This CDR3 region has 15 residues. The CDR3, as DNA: TGTGCCAGCAGCTCCACCCAGGGGGAGTATTCACCCCTCCACTTT. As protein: CASSSTQGEYSPLHF.

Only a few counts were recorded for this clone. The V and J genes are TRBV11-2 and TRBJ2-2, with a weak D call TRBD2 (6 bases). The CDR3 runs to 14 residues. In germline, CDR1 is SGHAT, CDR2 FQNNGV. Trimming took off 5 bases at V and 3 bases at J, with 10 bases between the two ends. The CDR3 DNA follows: TGTGCCAGCAGCCTAGGAGGGTACACCGGGGAGCTGTTTTTT. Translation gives CASSLGGYTGELFF.

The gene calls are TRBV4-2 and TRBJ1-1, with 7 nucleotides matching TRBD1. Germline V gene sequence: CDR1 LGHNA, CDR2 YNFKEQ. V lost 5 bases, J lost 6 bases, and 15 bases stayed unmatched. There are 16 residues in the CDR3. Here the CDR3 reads CASSTEMGVRGPEAFF. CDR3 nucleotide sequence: TGTGCCAGCAGCACAGAGATGGGCGTTAGGGGGCCTGAAGCTTTCTTT.

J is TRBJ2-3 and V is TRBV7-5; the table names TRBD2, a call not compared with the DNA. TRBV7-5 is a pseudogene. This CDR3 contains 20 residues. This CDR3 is CVRSLYPGLAGVDSTDTQYF. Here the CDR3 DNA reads TGTGTCAGAAGCTTATACCCGGGGCTAGCGGGGGTCGATTCCACAGATACGCAGTATTTT.

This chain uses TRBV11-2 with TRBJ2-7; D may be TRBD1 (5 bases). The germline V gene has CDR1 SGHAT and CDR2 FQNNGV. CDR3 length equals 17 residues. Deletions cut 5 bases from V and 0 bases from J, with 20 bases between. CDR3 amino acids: CASSLLQDTLLSYEQYF. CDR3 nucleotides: TGTGCCAGCAGCCTTCTACAGGACACTCTCCTCTCCTACGAGCAGTACTTC.